This T cell receptor beta chain came from a study of T cell repertoires in cytomegalovirus infection. Germline CDR1 DFQATT, CDR2 SNEGSKA (reference sequence). This CDR3 is built from 16 residues. V was pared by 3 bases and J by 5 bases, with 15 bases of the junction left unmatched. TCRdb reprocessed the reads with MiXCR, giving one entry per CDR3 protein. The table has approximately 500,000 distinct CDR3 sequences, about 15% seen once. As regards this clonotype: Its target is unknown.

The study, taken as a whole, reports: The ex vivo response was dominated by HLA-C-restricted CMV-specific TCR beta clonotypes.

This receptor was obtained from a human donor in good health (CMV status not recorded). Some clones in this sample may be carry-over from other donors' samples. The V call is TRBV20-1, the J call TRBJ2-5, with TRBD2 matching 7 bases. Sequencing was carried out using CD8+ T cells from PBMCs. The CDR3 reads CSAREREDPLGETQYF. CDR3 sequence (DNA): TGCAGTGCTAGGGAACGGGAGGACCCTCTTGGGGAGACCCAGTACTTC.